A single sample is the source of the 22 T cell receptor beta chains below, sequenced in a study of shared clonotypes between healthy human individuals. Only in-frame clones appear in the TCRdb table, and some are missing; sequencing was by immunoSEQ multiplex PCR. Of about 1.1 million clones in the sample, 70% to 85% were seen once. The material sequenced was memory CD4+ T cells from PBMCs. Documented subset: CD45RA-negative fraction. The source is a man younger than 35 in good health. Some clones in this sample may be carry-over from other donors' samples.

V is TRBV6-6 and J is TRBJ2-3, with D perhaps TRBD1 (5 bases). CDR3 length equals 14 residues. V lost 5 bases, J lost 1 base, and 10 bases lay in between. Per germline, CDR1 MNHNY and CDR2 SVGAGI (reference sequence). CDR3 in DNA: TGTGCCAGCAGTCTCCAGGGCCGCACAGATACGCAGTATTTT. This sequence encodes CASSLQGRTDTQYF.

The CDR3 DNA reads as TGCGCCAGTCGGATGGCGAATGAAAAACTGTTTTTT. Protein product: CASRMANEKLFF. The genes are TRBV5-1 and TRBJ1-4; D is unresolved. Trimming pared 8 bases from V and 5 bases from J, leaving 10 bases between. The germline gives CDR1 SGHRS, CDR2 YFSETQ. The CDR3 covers 12 residues.

This clone was recorded a few times. This chain joins TRBV28 and TRBJ2-1, with 10 bases lining up with TRBD1. Per the germline V gene, CDR1 is MDHEN and CDR2 is SYDVKM. The length of the CDR3 is 18 residues. J was trimmed by 8 bases and V by 6 bases; bases with no gene match: 19. This chain's CDR3 is CASSPLPGQGRFIDEQFF. The CDR3 DNA reads as TGTGCCAGCAGCCCTCTCCCGGGACAGGGGCGCTTTATCGATGAGCAGTTCTTC.

V and J are TRBV9 and TRBJ2-2, with D tentatively TRBD1 or TRBD2 (5 bases each). The CDR3 is 15 residues long. Germline CDR1 and CDR2: SGDLS and YYNGEE. V shed 4 bases and J shed 3 bases, with 13 bases lying between them. The CDR3 region has the DNA TGTGCCAGCAGCCCGGATCGAGGGGACACCGGGGAGCTGTTTTTT. Protein: CASSPDRGDTGELFF.

For this clone: Other DNA sequences in the sample encode the same CDR3. The rearrangement links TRBV30 to TRBJ1-6; 7 bases agree with TRBD1. The CDR3 covers 12 residues. V dropped 4 bases and J dropped 6; count of bases not matched to a gene: 0. Per the germline V gene, CDR1 is GTSNPN and CDR2 is SVGIG (reference sequence). The CDR3 reads CAWTGGNSPLHF. The DNA of the CDR3 is TGTGCCTGGACAGGGGGTAATTCACCCCTCCACTTT.

This chain joins TRBV9 and TRBJ1-1; no clear D gene. Per germline, CDR1 SGDLS and CDR2 YYNGEE. This CDR3 spans 16 amino acids. Trimming removed 3 bases from V and 0 bases from J, with 15 bases in between. CDR3 DNA: TGTGCCAGCAGCGCAAGCCCGCAATCCATGAACACTGAAGCTTTCTTT. As protein: CASSASPQSMNTEAFF.

The V call is TRBV30, the J call TRBJ1-2; D is unclear. The CDR3 consists of 12 residues. From germline, CDR1 is GTSNPN and CDR2 SVGIG (reference sequence). The V end lost 2 bases, the J end lost 4 bases, and 8 bases lay between the germline ends. CDR3 in amino acids: CAWSSSSYGYTF. CDR3 nucleotide sequence: TGTGCCTGGAGTTCGTCCAGCTATGGCTACACCTTC.

The J gene is TRBJ2-2, the V gene TRBV5-4; TRBD2 is a possible D gene (5 bases). The V and J ends lost 2 bases and 9 bases respectively, with 20 bases between them. This CDR3 region has 16 residues. Per germline, CDR1 SGHNT and CDR2 YYREEE (reference sequence). Here the CDR3 reads CASSFVVLGTLRELFF. CDR3 bases: TGTGCCAGCAGCTTTGTTGTACTAGGCACCCTCCGGGAGCTGTTTTTT.

This clone came up once. This chain uses TRBV19 with TRBJ1-5, with D possibly matching TRBD1 (5 bases). Between the trimmed V and J ends, which lost 7 bases and 0 bases, there was a span of 22 bases. The germline V gene encodes CDR1 LNHDA and CDR2 SQIVND (reference sequence). The CDR3 runs 18 residues. The CDR3, as DNA: TGTGCCAGTAAGGTCAGGGACCAAAAACAGTATAGCAATCAGCCCCAGCATTTT. It yields the protein CASKVRDQKQYSNQPQHF.

The rearrangement joins TRBV5-8 to TRBJ2-5, with unresolved D. In germline, CDR1 is SGHTS, CDR2 YDEGEE. V was clipped by 0 bases and J by 0 bases, with 9 bases between them. The CDR3 runs to 15 residues. The DNA of the CDR3 is TGTGCCAGCAGCTTGGGAGCCGGGTACCAAGAGACCCAGTACTTC. Protein product: CASSLGAGYQETQYF.

The rearrangement links TRBV6-6 to TRBJ2-5; a possible D gene is TRBD2 (6 bases). Near its end, the DNA agrees better with TRBJ2-7, so the J call may be wrong. Germline CDR1 is MNHNY and CDR2 is SVGAGI (reference sequence). This CDR3 has 14 residues. The CDR3 loop reads CASSYGGEQYEQYF. The CDR3 coding sequence is TGTGCCAGCAGTTACGGAGGGGAACAATACGAGCAGTACTTC.

The J gene is TRBJ1-5, the V gene TRBV28, with D unclear. Germline-derived CDR1 and CDR2 are MDHEN and SYDVKM. Trimming shortened V by 8 bases and J by 5 bases, and 16 bases separated the two germline ends. The CDR3 contains 14 residues. CDR3 nucleotides: TGTGCCAGCGGTCTCCAATTCCTACATCAGCCCCAGCATTTT. Its protein is CASGLQFLHQPQHF.

This clone was counted once. V usage is TRBV9 and J usage is TRBJ2-2; perhaps TRBD2 as D (6 bases). The length of the CDR3 is 15 residues. Looked up from germline, CDR1 is SGDLS and CDR2 is YYNGEE. V lost 1 base, J lost 6 bases, and 13 bases lay in between. This chain's CDR3 is CASSVSVGEAGELFF. In DNA, the CDR3 is TGTGCCAGCAGCGTATCCGTCGGGGAGGCCGGGGAGCTGTTTTTT.

The chain carries TRBV7-8 and TRBJ1-4; D is possibly TRBD1 (6 bases). The CDR3 loop spans 18 amino acids. Per germline, CDR1 SGHVS and CDR2 FQNEAQ. Trimming took off 3 bases at V and 0 bases at J, with 17 bases between the two ends. Here the CDR3 DNA reads TGTGCCAGCAGCTTTACCCGAGGGGGGGCGGCAACTAATGAAAAACTGTTTTTT. Protein: CASSFTRGGAATNEKLFF. Full variable domain (missing parts from reference TRBV7-8 and TRBJ1-4): GAGVSQSPRYKVAKRGQDVALRCDPISGHVSLFWYQQALGQGPEFLTYFQNEAQLDKSGLPSDRFFAERPEGSVSTLKIQRTQQEDSAVYLCASSFTRGGAATNEKLFFGSGTQLSVL.

V and J are TRBV27 and TRBJ2-2; TRBD2 aligns across 13 bases. V shed 8 bases and J 7 bases; nucleotides not matched to a gene: 10. The CDR3 runs 16 residues. From germline, CDR1 is MNHEY and CDR2 SMNVEV (reference sequence). The CDR3 coding sequence is TGTGCCAGCTCCGGACTAGCGGGAGAAGCGGGCGGGGAGCTGTTTTTT. Its protein product is CASSGLAGEAGGELFF.

This sequence joins TRBV29-1 and TRBJ2-7, with TRBD1 matching over 9 bases. Germline V gives CDR1 SQVTM, CDR2 ANQGSEA. Losses at the gene ends were 7 bases for V and 3 bases for J; bases not matched to a gene: 7. The CDR3 length is 13 residues. In nucleotides, the CDR3 is TGCAGCGCTGGGACAGGGAATCTCTACGAGCAGTACTTC. Protein sequence: CSAGTGNLYEQYF.

This clone was observed a single time. V usage is TRBV19 and J usage is TRBJ1-5; 9 nucleotides align to TRBD1. The V gene's germline CDR1 is LNHDA and CDR2 SQIVND (reference sequence). This CDR3 spans 15 amino acids. J gave up 7 bases and V 2 bases, and 6 bases lay outside the gene matches. The CDR3 DNA reads TGTGCCAGTAGTATAAATACAGGGGGCGGGCAGCCCCAGCATTTT. Its protein is CASSINTGGGQPQHF. The whole variable domain, remainder taken from reference TRBV19 and TRBJ1-5, is DGGITQSPKYLFRKEGQNVTLSCEQNLNHDAMYWYRQDPGQGLRLIYYSQIVNDFQKGDIAEGYSVSREKKESFPLTVTSAQKNPTAFYLCASSINTGGGQPQHFGDGTRLSIL.

This chain uses TRBV11-3 with TRBJ2-7; TRBD1 matches at 8 bases. This CDR3 has 15 residues. Germline lookup yields CDR1 SGHNT and CDR2 YENEEA. V shed 5 bases and J 2 bases; nucleotides not matched to a gene: 8. The CDR3 DNA follows: TGTGCCAGCAGCCTAGGCAGGGGGCCCGCCTACGAGCAGTACTTC. Its translation is CASSLGRGPAYEQYF.

The chain uses TRBV7-6 and TRBJ2-7; D gene unclear. V lost 1 base to trimming and J lost 0 bases, with 7 bases between them. This CDR3 has 14 residues. Germline values: CDR1 SGHVS, CDR2 FNYEAQ. The CDR3 region is CASSLDLGSYEQYF. The CDR3, as DNA: TGTGCCAGCAGCTTAGATCTGGGCTCCTACGAGCAGTACTTC.

Remarks on this clone: A single base is all that separates this from a far larger clone, so a read error is likely. The chain employs TRBV5-4 and TRBJ2-1; tentatively, D is TRBD2 (7 bases). The CDR3 has 16 residues. The V gene's germline CDR1 is SGHNT and CDR2 YYREEE (reference sequence). Between the trimmed V and J ends, which lost 4 bases and 12 bases, there was a span of 26 bases. Here the CDR3 reads CASSPGGAGASGAQFF. The CDR3 DNA reads as TGTGCCAGCAGCCCCGGGGGTGCGGGAGCATCAGGGGCGCAGTTCTTC.

The chain recombines TRBV9 with TRBJ2-7; 11 nucleotides align to TRBD2. The germline V gene has CDR1 SGDLS and CDR2 YYNGEE. The J segment lost 3 bases and the V segment lost 4 bases, leaving 6 bases of the junction unmatched. The CDR3 runs 15 residues. CDR3 nucleotide sequence: TGTGCCAGCAGCACCACTAGCGGGAGCGTCTACGAGCAGTACTTC. Encoded protein: CASSTTSGSVYEQYF.

The J gene is TRBJ2-7, the V gene TRBV11-2; no firm D call. The V end lost 3 bases, the J end lost 0 bases, and 9 bases lay between the germline ends. This CDR3 is 14 amino acids long. From germline, CDR1 is SGHAT and CDR2 FQNNGV. Here the CDR3 reads CASSFHPSSYEQYF. The CDR3, as DNA: TGTGCCAGCAGCTTTCATCCAAGCTCCTACGAGCAGTACTTC.